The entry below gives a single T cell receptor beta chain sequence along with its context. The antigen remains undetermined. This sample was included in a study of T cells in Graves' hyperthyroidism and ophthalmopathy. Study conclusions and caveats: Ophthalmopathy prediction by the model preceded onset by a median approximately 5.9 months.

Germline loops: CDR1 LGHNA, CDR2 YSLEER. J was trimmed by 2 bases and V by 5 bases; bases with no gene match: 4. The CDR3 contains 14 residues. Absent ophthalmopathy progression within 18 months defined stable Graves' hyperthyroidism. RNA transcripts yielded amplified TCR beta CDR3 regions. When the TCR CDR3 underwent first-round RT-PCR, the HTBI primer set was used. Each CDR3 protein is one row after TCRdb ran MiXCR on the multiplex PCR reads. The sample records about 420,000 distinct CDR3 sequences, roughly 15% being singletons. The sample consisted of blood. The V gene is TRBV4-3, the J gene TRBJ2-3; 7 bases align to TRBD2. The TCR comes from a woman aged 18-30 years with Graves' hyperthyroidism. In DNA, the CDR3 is TGCGCCAGCAGCTCCGGGACTATCACAGATACGCAGTATTTT. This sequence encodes CASSSGTITDTQYF.